The clone carrying this TCR beta chain was found many times. The target antigen is unknown. The sample comes from a study of tumor-infiltrating lymphocytes in primary liver carcinoma. The wider study: There were roughly 3.65 to 7.13 million productive TCRbeta reads per sample, a yield similar across tissue types.

Trimming removed 0 bases from V and 0 bases from J, with 12 bases in between. Germline values: CDR1 LGHNA, CDR2 YNFKEQ. There are 16 residues in the CDR3. Unsorted whole blood supplied the RNA, and germline DNA was extracted too. Study-level results: The difference in top-250-clone fraction between tumors and blood was significant, favoring tumors (p = 0.039). Paired tumor-adjacent and tumor-blood samples overlapped less than tumor region pairs did. Being bulk and unsorted, samples allowed no CD4+ and CD8+ repertoire comparison.

The input was around 0.5 ug total RNA; TCR beta cDNA was made from it with a constant-region primer. Three nested multiplex PCR rounds, a slightly modified ARM-PCR method, built the TCR beta libraries. The two initial PCR rounds, about 9 cycles each, used TRBV1-TRBV30 forward and C-beta reverse primers. TCRdb itself ran the multiplex PCR reads through MiXCR, one entry per CDR3 protein. The repertoire holds fewer than 400,000 distinct CDR3 sequences, with approximately 60% as singletons. The sample was peripheral blood. The receptor was derived from a man aged 35 to 55 with primary liver carcinoma and hepatitis B virus infection. The rearrangement links TRBV4-2 to TRBJ2-7; D unresolved. This CDR3 reads CASSQEARVGSYEQYF. CDR3 coding DNA: TGTGCCAGCAGCCAAGAAGCACGGGTTGGCTCCTACGAGCAGTACTTC.